These 14 T cell receptor beta chains were all obtained from the same sample, sequenced in a study of a mutant IDH1 vaccine in newly diagnosed glioma. No antigen has been identified for these receptors. This sample's time point: week 47, end of study. Vaccination comprised doses that each held 300 ug of mutant IDH1 20-mer peptide, plus topical imiquimod. Produced via immunoSEQ multiplex PCR; TCRdb's table is partial and in-frame only. Of 50,000 or so clones listed, approximately 84% are singletons. This specimen consisted of PBMCs, obtained from a glioma patient whose treatment included an IDH1 peptide vaccine. The receptors originated from a woman aged 30 to 39 with glioma. Some clones in this sample may be carry-over from other donors' samples.

This chain connects TRBV30 to TRBJ2-1, with 8 bases identical to TRBD2. V gave up 1 base and J gave up 6 bases; unmatched junction bases: 11. The CDR3 totals 16 residues. The germline CDR1 and CDR2 sequences are GTSNPN and SVGIG (reference sequence). The CDR3 is CAWSGSGSRSPNEQFF. The CDR3 nucleotides read TGTGCCTGGAGTGGCAGCGGGAGCCGTTCACCCAATGAGCAGTTCTTC. Filled out from reference TRBV30 and TRBJ2-1, the complete variable domain reads SQTIHQWPATLVQPVGSPLSLECTVEGTSNPNLYWYRQAAGRGLQLLFYSVGIGQISSEVPQNLSASRPQDRQFILSSKKLLLSDSGFYLCAWSGSGSRSPNEQFFGPGTRLTVL.

The chain employs TRBV12-5 and TRBJ1-2; TRBD1 aligns across 8 bases. The CDR3 is 15 amino acids. With 3 bases clipped from V and 4 bases from J, the junction kept 7 bases outside the gene matches. CDR1 LGHNT and CDR2 FRNRAP come from the germline V gene. CDR3 DNA sequence: TGTGCTAGTGGTTTCCCGGGGACAGGCTCCTATGGCTACACCTTC. It codes for CASGFPGTGSYGYTF.

J is TRBJ2-7 and V is TRBV7-2, with 8 bases aligning to TRBD1. Germline CDR1 reads SGHTA; CDR2 reads FQGNSA. Losses at the gene ends were 1 base for V and 4 bases for J; bases not matched to a gene: 3. The CDR3 spans 14 residues. The DNA of the CDR3 is TGTGCCAGCAGCTTAGGGACAGGGTTATACGAGCAGTACTTC. It translates to CASSLGTGLYEQYF.

The rearrangement links TRBV18 to TRBJ1-4; the match to TRBD1 covers 7 bases. The V gene end was trimmed by 7 bases and the J gene end by 3 bases; junction bases not matched to a gene: 5. The germline V gene has CDR1 KGHSH and CDR2 LQKENI. CDR3 size: 14 residues. CDR3 nucleotides: TGTGCCAGCTTACAGGGGTCGGCTAATGAAAAACTGTTTTTT. This sequence encodes CASLQGSANEKLFF.

This chain joins TRBV19 and TRBJ2-7, with D tentatively TRBD1 or TRBD2 (5 bases each). The CDR3 covers 14 residues. Germline lookup yields CDR1 LNHDA and CDR2 SQIVND (reference sequence). With 4 bases removed from V and 0 bases from J, the gap between germline ends came to 10 bases. The CDR3 is CASSSFGGSYEQYF. DNA for the CDR3: TGTGCCAGTAGTAGTTTTGGGGGCTCCTACGAGCAGTACTTC.

The chain recombines TRBV2 with TRBJ1-3; no clear D gene. V lost 7 bases to trimming and J lost 1 base, with 8 bases between them. Germline lookup yields CDR1 SNHLY and CDR2 FYNNEI. The CDR3 spans 13 residues. This CDR3 reads CASNLDSGNTIYF. The CDR3 coding sequence is TGTGCCAGCAATCTGGATTCTGGAAACACCATATATTTT.

Here the CDR3 DNA reads TGTGCCAGCAGCCAAGCCAGGGTAGGAGGCTACACCTTC. Amino acids: CASSQARVGGYTF. The chain employs TRBV14 and TRBJ1-2; D is possibly TRBD1 (5 bases). V dropped 1 base and J dropped 8 bases, with 11 bases sitting between them. Germline assignment: CDR1 SGHDN and CDR2 FVKESK. The CDR3 consists of 13 residues.

The count of this clone is one. This chain uses TRBV29-1 with TRBJ1-2; tentatively, D is TRBD1 (5 bases). V dropped 4 bases and J dropped 0 bases, with 9 bases sitting between them. Germline V gene data show CDR1 as SQVTM and CDR2 as ANQGSEA. The length of the CDR3 is 13 residues. Here the CDR3 DNA reads TGCAGCGTTGTCGGGGCTCCTAACTATGGCTACACCTTC. Translating gives CSVVGAPNYGYTF.

The J gene is TRBJ2-7, the V gene TRBV27, with D hard to call. Germline values: CDR1 MNHEY, CDR2 SMNVEV (reference sequence). V gave up 5 bases and J gave up 0 bases, with 11 bases separating them. The CDR3 sequence is 14 residues long. Here the CDR3 reads CASSLHLSSYEQYF. CDR3 bases: TGTGCCAGCAGTCTCCACTTGAGCTCCTACGAGCAGTACTTC.

The genes are TRBV30 and TRBJ1-3, with 7 bases fitting TRBD1. CDR3 length: 16 amino acids. Trimming took 4 bases from V and 0 from J; bases not matched to a gene: 9. Germline lookup yields CDR1 GTSNPN and CDR2 SVGIG (reference sequence). This chain's CDR3 is CAWNRDSYRSGNTIYF. The CDR3 nucleotides are TGTGCCTGGAACCGGGACAGCTATCGCTCTGGAAACACCATATATTTT.

The chain couples TRBV2 to TRBJ2-2; possibly TRBD1 or TRBD2 for D (5 bases each). CDR1 and CDR2 from the germline V gene are SNHLY and FYNNEI. V lost 5 bases, J lost 8 bases, and 9 bases lay in between. CDR3 length: 12 amino acids. CDR3: CASSRDVGELFF. In nucleotides, the CDR3 is TGTGCCAGCAGTAGGGACGTGGGGGAGCTGTTTTTT. Based on the CDR3 plus reference TRBV2 and TRBJ2-2, the full variable domain is EPEVTQTPSHQVTQMGQEVILRCVPISNHLYFYWYRQILGQKVEFLVSFYNNEISEKSEIFDDQFSVERPDGSNFTLKIRSTKLEDSAMYFCASSRDVGELFFGEGSRLTVL.

CDR3 residues: CASSARTAGSNQPQHF. The CDR3 region has the DNA TGTGCCAGCAGTGCCCGGACAGCCGGTAGCAATCAGCCCCAGCATTTT. The chain couples TRBV2 to TRBJ1-5, with D possibly matching TRBD1 (6 bases). The CDR3 is 16 residues long. Trimming took 4 bases from V and 0 from J, leaving 13 bases between them. The germline gives CDR1 SNHLY, CDR2 FYNNEI.

This chain connects TRBV7-8 to TRBJ1-2; D is undetermined. Trimming took off 1 base at V and 4 bases at J, with 10 bases between the two ends. This CDR3 has 14 residues. Germline V lookup: CDR1 SGHVS, CDR2 FQNEAQ. CDR3 sequence (DNA): TGTGCCAGCAGCTTAGTAGAGGGCCCCTATGGCTACACCTTC. Protein sequence: CASSLVEGPYGYTF.

The chain couples TRBV2 to TRBJ2-7; tentative D call: TRBD1 (6 bases). Germline lookup yields CDR1 SNHLY and CDR2 FYNNEI. The V gene lost 6 bases and the J gene lost 3 bases, with 9 bases spanning the gap. CDR3 size: 12 residues. CDR3 region: CASSGTIYEQYF. The CDR3 DNA reads TGTGCCAGCAGCGGGACAATCTACGAGCAGTACTTC.